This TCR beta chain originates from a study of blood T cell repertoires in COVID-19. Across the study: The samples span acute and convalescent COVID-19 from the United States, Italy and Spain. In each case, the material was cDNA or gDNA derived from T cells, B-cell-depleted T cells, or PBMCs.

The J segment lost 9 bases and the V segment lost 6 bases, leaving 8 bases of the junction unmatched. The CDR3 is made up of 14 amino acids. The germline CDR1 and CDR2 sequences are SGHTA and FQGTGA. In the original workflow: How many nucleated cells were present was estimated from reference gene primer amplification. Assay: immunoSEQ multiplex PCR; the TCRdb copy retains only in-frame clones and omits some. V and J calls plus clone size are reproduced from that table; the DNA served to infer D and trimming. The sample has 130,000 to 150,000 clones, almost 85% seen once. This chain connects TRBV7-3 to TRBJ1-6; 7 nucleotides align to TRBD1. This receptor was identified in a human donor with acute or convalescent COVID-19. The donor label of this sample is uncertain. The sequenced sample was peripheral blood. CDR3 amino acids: CASSRGGAGSPLHF. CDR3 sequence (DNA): TGTGCCAGCAGTCGAGGGGGCGCGGGTTCACCCCTCCACTTT.